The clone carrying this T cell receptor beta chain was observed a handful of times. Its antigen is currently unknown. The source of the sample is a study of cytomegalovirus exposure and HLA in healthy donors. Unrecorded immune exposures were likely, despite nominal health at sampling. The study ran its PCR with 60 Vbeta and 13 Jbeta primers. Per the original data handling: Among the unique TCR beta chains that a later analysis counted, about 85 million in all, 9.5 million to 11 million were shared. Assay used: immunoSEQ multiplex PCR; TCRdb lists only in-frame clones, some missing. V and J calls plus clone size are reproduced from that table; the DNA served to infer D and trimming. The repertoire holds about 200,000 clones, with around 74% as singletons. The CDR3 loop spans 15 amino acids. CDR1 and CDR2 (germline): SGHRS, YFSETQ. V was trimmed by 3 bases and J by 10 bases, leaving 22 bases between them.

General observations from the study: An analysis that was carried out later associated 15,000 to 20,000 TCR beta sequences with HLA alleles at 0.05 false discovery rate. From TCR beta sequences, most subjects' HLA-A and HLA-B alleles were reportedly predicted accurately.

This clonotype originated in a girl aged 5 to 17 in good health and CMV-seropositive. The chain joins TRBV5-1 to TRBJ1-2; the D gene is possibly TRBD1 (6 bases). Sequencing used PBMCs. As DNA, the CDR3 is TGCGCCAGCAGCTCCACCGGGACACCTACAGAGGACTACACCTTC. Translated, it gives CASSSTGTPTEDYTF.